This entry lists 5 T cell receptor beta chains sequenced from one sample in a study of blood T cell repertoires in COVID-19. This table comes from immunoSEQ multiplex PCR, and its TCRdb copy is limited to in-frame clones, with some not included. The sample contains under 130,000 clones, around 90% of which appear only once. The source material was peripheral blood. These receptors originate from a human donor in a cohort sampled during active COVID-19.

This clone was seen only once. The chain carries TRBV7-8 and TRBJ2-3, with 8 bases lining up with TRBD1. The V segment lost 2 bases and the J segment 2 bases; nucleotides outside the gene matches: 3. This CDR3 is built from 15 residues. Germline V CDR1 and CDR2: SGHVS, FQNEAQ. CDR3 sequence: CASSLRTGHTDTQYF. CDR3 DNA: TGTGCCAGCAGCTTAAGGACAGGGCACACAGATACGCAGTATTTT.

V is TRBV29-1 and J is TRBJ2-7; TRBD2 aligns across 16 bases. The germline CDR1 and CDR2 sequences are SQVTM and ANQGSEA. The CDR3 contains 15 residues. V lost 6 bases, J lost 7 bases, and 9 bases stayed unmatched. The CDR3 DNA sequence: TGCAGCGTCGAGGGACTAGCGGGAGGGCGGGGTGAGCAGTACTTC. Its protein product is CSVEGLAGGRGEQYF.

In this sample, this clone turned up once. The chain couples TRBV6-5 to TRBJ1-6; possibly TRBD1 for D (6 bases). V was shortened by 6 bases and J by 7 bases, with 16 bases between the two germline ends. Germline V gene data show CDR1 as MNHEY and CDR2 as SVGAGI. The CDR3 contains 15 residues. The CDR3 here is CASRRPTGENSPLHF. DNA of the CDR3: TGTGCCAGCAGGAGACCGACAGGCGAGAATTCACCCCTCCACTTT.

The chain is built from TRBV5-6 and TRBJ1-5; 7 bases align to TRBD1. The CDR3 extends over 15 amino acids. The V and J ends lost 4 bases and 6 bases, in that order; junction bases with no gene match: 10. The germline V gene has CDR1 SGHDT and CDR2 YYEEEE. CDR3 protein: CASSTDREAGQPQHF. The CDR3 region has the DNA TGTGCCAGCAGCACCGACAGGGAGGCGGGTCAGCCCCAGCATTTT.

This chain joins TRBV25-1 and TRBJ1-2; weak D call: TRBD1 (6 bases). Germline V CDR1 and CDR2: MGHDK, SYGVNS. Trimming shortened V by 2 bases and J by 8 bases, and 9 bases separated the two germline ends. The CDR3 loop spans 12 amino acids. The CDR3 loop is CASSEVRGGYTF. Written as DNA, the CDR3 is TGTGCCAGCAGTGAAGTGAGGGGGGGCTACACCTTC.